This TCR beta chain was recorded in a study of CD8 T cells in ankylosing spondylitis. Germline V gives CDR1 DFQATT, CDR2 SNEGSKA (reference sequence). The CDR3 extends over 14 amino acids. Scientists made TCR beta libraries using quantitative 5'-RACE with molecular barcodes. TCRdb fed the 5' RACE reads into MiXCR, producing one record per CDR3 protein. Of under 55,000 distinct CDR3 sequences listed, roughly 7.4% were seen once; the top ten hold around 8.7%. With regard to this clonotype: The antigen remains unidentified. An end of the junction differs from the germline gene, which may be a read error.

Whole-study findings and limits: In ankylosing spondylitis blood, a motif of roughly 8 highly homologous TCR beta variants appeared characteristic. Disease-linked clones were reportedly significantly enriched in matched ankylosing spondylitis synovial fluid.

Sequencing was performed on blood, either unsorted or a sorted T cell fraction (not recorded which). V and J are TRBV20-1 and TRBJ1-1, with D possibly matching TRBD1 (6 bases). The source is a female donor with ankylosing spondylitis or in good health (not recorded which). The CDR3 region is CSAPGQLSNSEAFF. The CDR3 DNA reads TGTAGTGCGCCTGGACAGTTGTCGAACTCTGAAGCTTTCTTT.